This T cell receptor beta chain was profiled in a study of blood T cell repertoires in COVID-19. Study as a whole: Material from acute and convalescent COVID-19 was sourced from the United States, Italy and Spain.

Sequencing was performed with immunoSEQ multiplex PCR; in TCRdb, only in-frame clones are kept and a portion is missing. The sample contains roughly 230,000 clones, approximately 80% of which appear only once. With 7 bases removed from V and 3 bases from J, the gap between germline ends came to 15 bases. This CDR3 has 14 residues. CDR1 and CDR2 from the germline V gene are MNHEY and SVGAGI. The sequenced material came from peripheral blood. The origin of this receptor is a woman aged 45 to 65 with acute or convalescent COVID-19. This sequence joins TRBV6-5 and TRBJ1-2; maybe TRBD1 (5 bases). The CDR3 loop is CASIRDEWDYGYTF. In DNA, the CDR3 is TGTGCCAGCATCAGGGATGAATGGGACTATGGCTACACCTTC.